Sequencing of this T cell receptor beta chain was carried out in a study of beta chain features in type 1 diabetes. Whole-study context: Examination spanned around 110,000,000 sorted cells from all samples. Study-wide points: In these data, an HLA type influence on TCRB rearrangement remained unresolved. Cells with high TCR expression could be over-represented by cDNA sequencing. At VDJ recombination sites, type 1 diabetes patients had fewer insertions and more deleted nucleotides.

After removal of 3 bases from V and 5 bases from J, the junction contained 9 bases not matched to a gene. The CDR3 is 15 amino acids. In germline, CDR1 is SGHAT, CDR2 FQNNGV. In regard to this clone: No antigen is known for it.

The authors reverse transcribed all of the isolated RNA, so sequencing captured expressed TCRB transcripts. The data were produced by immunoSEQ multiplex PCR, yet TCRdb's version contains in-frame clones alone and is incomplete. The sample contains approximately 170,000 clones, approximately 9% of which appear only once. The sequence derives from a young woman in good health. This rearrangement joins TRBV11-2 to TRBJ2-5, with TRBD1 matching over 7 bases. Sequenced: central memory CD4+ T cells from blood. CDR3 sequence (DNA): TGTGCCAGCAGCTTTAGTACAGGGGCGGGTGAGACCCAGTACTTC. Translation gives CASSFSTGAGETQYF.